This passage covers 28 T cell receptor beta chains from one sample sequenced in a study of beta chain features in type 1 diabetes. General observations from the study: Moderate yet significant TCRB CDR3 shortening was seen in Type 1 diabetes patients in all four CD4+ subsets.

Every isolated RNA sample was fully reverse transcribed, so sequencing captured expressed TCRB transcripts. Here immunoSEQ multiplex PCR was the method, and the copy in TCRdb shows in-frame clones only, minus some. The data contain some 330,000 clones, over 10% of them singletons. Their recognized antigens are unknown. What was sequenced was naive CD4+ T cells from blood. The receptors were sampled from a woman in her late teens or twenties with type 1 diabetes.

The gene calls are TRBV7-2 and TRBJ1-4; D unclear. The V end was cut by 4 bases, the J end by 2 bases, with 2 bases between. The V gene's germline CDR1 is SGHTA and CDR2 FQGNSA. The CDR3 covers 12 residues. The CDR3 is CASSSTNEKLFF. CDR3 sequence (DNA): TGTGCCAGCAGCTCTACTAATGAAAAACTGTTTTTT.

This clone has a handful of counts. The chain has TRBV9 and TRBJ2-3; 15 bases agree with TRBD2. Per the germline V gene, CDR1 is SGDLS and CDR2 is YYNGEE. V dropped 0 bases and J dropped 1; count of bases not matched to a gene: 9. The CDR3 is 20 amino acids. CDR3 region: CASSVGTSGRATGGTDTQYF. The CDR3 DNA reads TGTGCCAGCAGCGTAGGGACTAGCGGGAGGGCCACCGGAGGCACAGATACGCAGTATTTT. The full variable domain, completed using reference TRBV9 and TRBJ2-3, is DSGVTQTPKHLITATGQRVTLRCSPRSGDLSVYWYQQSLDQGLQFLIQYYNGEERAKGNILERFSAQQFPDLHSELNLSSLELGDSALYFCASSVGTSGRATGGTDTQYFGPGTRLTVL.

This clone occurred a few times. The chain links TRBV15 to TRBJ2-1, with D possibly being TRBD1 (6 bases). Per germline, CDR1 LNHNV and CDR2 YYDKDF (reference sequence). Between the trimmed V and J ends, which lost 3 bases and 5 bases, there was a span of 11 bases. This CDR3 is built from 14 residues. Here the CDR3 DNA reads TGTGCCACCAGCAGCCCAACAGGGAACAATGAGCAGTTCTTC. This translates into CATSSPTGNNEQFF.

This clone was counted only a few times. The V and J genes are TRBV27 and TRBJ2-6; 7 bases are a match to TRBD1. The trim removed 2 bases at V and 2 bases at J, leaving 6 bases unmatched. The CDR3 runs 17 residues. Germline-derived CDR1 and CDR2 are MNHEY and SMNVEV (reference sequence). The CDR3 is CASSLEGAGAGANVLTF. The CDR3 DNA follows: TGTGCCAGCAGTTTAGAGGGGGCAGGGGCTGGGGCCAACGTCCTGACTTTC. Drawing the rest from reference TRBV27 and TRBJ2-6, the complete variable domain is EAQVTQNPRYLITVTGKKLTVTCSQNMNHEYMSWYRQDPGLGLRQIYYSMNVEVTDKGDVPEGYKVSRKEKRNFPLILESPSPNQTSLYFCASSLEGAGAGANVLTFGAGSRLTVL.

The CDR3 loop reads CAWSRDRGYLTYNEQFF. The CDR3 nucleotides are TGTGCCTGGAGTAGGGACAGGGGGTACCTCACCTACAATGAGCAGTTCTTC. The chain couples TRBV30 to TRBJ2-1, with TRBD1 matching over 11 bases. Germline trimming cut 2 bases from V and 2 bases from J; bases unmatched to any gene: 8. This CDR3 is built from 17 residues. Per germline, CDR1 GTSNPN and CDR2 SVGIG (reference sequence).

This clone occurred a few times. This chain uses TRBV5-1 with TRBJ2-5; TRBD2 matches 8 bases. V lost 0 bases, J lost 0 bases, and 7 bases stayed unmatched. CDR1 and CDR2 from the germline V gene are SGHRS and YFSETQ. The CDR3 totals 17 residues. The CDR3 coding sequence is TGCGCCAGCAGCTTGGCCCTAGCGGGCAAAAACCAAGAGACCCAGTACTTC. As protein: CASSLALAGKNQETQYF.

The chain combines TRBV6-5 with TRBJ1-6; D is undetermined. This CDR3 contains 11 residues. V was pared by 10 bases and J by 14 bases, with 15 bases between. Germline V CDR1 and CDR2: MNHEY, SVGAGI. For the CDR3, the DNA is TGTGCCACGCGAGAGCAGCGGACCCTCCACTTT. Protein sequence: CATREQRTLHF.

This clone was observed a handful of times. V is TRBV7-2 and J is TRBJ1-5, with no clear D. CDR3 length: 13 amino acids. Trimming left V 3 bases short and J 5 bases short, with 8 bases between. Germline CDR1 SGHTA, CDR2 FQGNSA. CDR3 sequence reads: CASSFERDQPQHF. CDR3 DNA: TGTGCCAGCAGCTTCGAGCGGGATCAGCCCCAGCATTTT.

About this clone: The identical CDR3 is also encoded by other nucleotide sequences in the sample. The chain carries TRBV7-2 and TRBJ2-7, with D unclear. The germline V and J ends were trimmed by 2 bases and 7 bases, with 9 bases remaining between them. This CDR3 has 12 amino acids. Germline V lookup: CDR1 SGHTA, CDR2 FQGNSA. DNA for the CDR3: TGTGCCAGCAGCTTAAGTCCCGGGGAGCAGTACTTC. This encodes CASSLSPGEQYF.

This clone was recorded a few times. This chain links TRBV7-9 with TRBJ1-1; D is possibly TRBD1 (6 bases). The CDR3 totals 12 residues. CDR1 is SEHNR, CDR2 FQNEAQ, per germline (reference sequence). Trimming cost V 7 bases and J 4 bases, with 10 bases left between them. In nucleotides, the CDR3 is TGTGCCAGCAACAGGGTGGGCACTGAAGCTTTCTTT. Protein product: CASNRVGTEAFF. Complete variable domain (other parts from reference TRBV7-9 and TRBJ1-1): DTGVSQNPRHKITKRGQNVTFRCDPISEHNRLYWYRQTLGQGPEFLTYFQNEAQLEKSRLLSDRFSAERPKGSFSTLEIQRTEQGDSAMYLCASNRVGTEAFFGQGTRLTVV.

The rearrangement joins TRBV6-6 to TRBJ2-3, with unresolved D. The germline gives CDR1 MNHNY, CDR2 SVGAGI (reference sequence). The CDR3 runs 11 residues. V was cut by 4 bases and J by 5 bases, with 4 bases left in between. CDR3 in DNA: TGTGCCAGCAGTTGGAGAGATACGCAGTATTTT. Amino acids: CASSWRDTQYF.

The chain joins TRBV30 to TRBJ2-2; TRBD1 agrees at 7 bases. This CDR3 is built from 14 residues. Germline V CDR1 and CDR2: GTSNPN, SVGIG (reference sequence). V was pared by 2 bases and J by 4 bases, with 4 bases of the junction left unmatched. The CDR3 DNA reads as TGTGCCTGGAGTAGGGGACAGCGCACCGGGGAGCTGTTTTTT. Translated, it gives CAWSRGQRTGELFF. Using reference TRBV30 and TRBJ2-2 for the parts outside the CDR3, the full variable domain is SQTIHQWPATLVQPVGSPLSLECTVEGTSNPNLYWYRQAAGRGLQLLFYSVGIGQISSEVPQNLSASRPQDRQFILSSKKLLLSDSGFYLCAWSRGQRTGELFFGEGSRLTVL.

The chain is built from TRBV29-1 and TRBJ2-7; 11 bases fit TRBD2. The germline CDR1 and CDR2 sequences are SQVTM and ANQGSEA. V was clipped by 6 bases and J by 5 bases; unmatched bases: 9. The CDR3 totals 14 residues. For the CDR3, the DNA is TGCAGCGTGGACCTAGCGGGAGGCGGCCACGAGCAGTACTTC. Protein product: CSVDLAGGGHEQYF.

This clone was detected only a few times. The V gene is TRBV30, the J gene TRBJ1-5; D unresolved. The CDR3 has 14 residues. CDR1 and CDR2 (germline): GTSNPN, SVGIG (reference sequence). V was cut by 5 bases and J by 2 bases, with 13 bases left in between. The CDR3 here is CAWDVGYGNQPQHF. CDR3 DNA: TGTGCCTGGGACGTCGGGTACGGCAATCAGCCCCAGCATTTT.

This clone was picked up a small number of times. The chain carries TRBV18 and TRBJ2-1; a possible D gene is TRBD2 (5 bases). With 4 bases removed from V and 4 bases from J, the gap between germline ends came to 14 bases. Per germline, CDR1 KGHSH and CDR2 LQKENI. The CDR3 spans 15 residues. Here the CDR3 DNA reads TGTGCCAGCTCACTAAATCTGGAGGCTTACAATGAGCAGTTCTTC. This translates into CASSLNLEAYNEQFF.

The chain combines TRBV30 with TRBJ2-1, with TRBD2 as a possible D gene (6 bases). With 0 bases removed from V and 0 bases from J, the gap between germline ends came to 9 bases. The CDR3 covers 15 residues. The germline V gene encodes CDR1 GTSNPN and CDR2 SVGIG (reference sequence). The chain's CDR3 is CAWSVSGSSYNEQFF. The CDR3 nucleotides read TGTGCCTGGAGTGTATCCGGGAGCTCCTACAATGAGCAGTTCTTC. The full variable domain, rest sourced from reference TRBV30 and TRBJ2-1, is SQTIHQWPATLVQPVGSPLSLECTVEGTSNPNLYWYRQAAGRGLQLLFYSVGIGQISSEVPQNLSASRPQDRQFILSSKKLLLSDSGFYLCAWSVSGSSYNEQFFGPGTRLTVL.

In its sample, this clone was seen a few times. This sequence joins TRBV9 and TRBJ2-1; 11 positions match TRBD2. Germline V CDR1 and CDR2: SGDLS, YYNGEE. The J segment lost 4 bases and the V segment lost 3 bases, leaving 15 bases of the junction unmatched. The CDR3 consists of 19 residues. The CDR3 nucleotides are TGTGCCAGCAGCGCGCAGAGCGAACCGGGACTAGCGGTGTACAATGAGCAGTTCTTC. As protein: CASSAQSEPGLAVYNEQFF.

This clone was picked up a small number of times. The chain links TRBV25-1 to TRBJ2-4, with TRBD2 identical over 15 bases. Germline V gives CDR1 MGHDK, CDR2 SYGVNS. The V segment lost 8 bases and the J segment 5 bases; nucleotides outside the gene matches: 4. The CDR3 spans 15 residues. CDR3 protein: CASYRTSGGENIQYF. The CDR3 DNA reads TGTGCCAGCTACCGGACTAGCGGGGGGGAAAACATTCAGTACTTC.

This clone occurred a few times. The V and J genes are TRBV19 and TRBJ2-1, with 11 bases aligning to TRBD2. Germline V gene data show CDR1 as LNHDA and CDR2 as SQIVND (reference sequence). This CDR3 is built from 16 residues. Trimming took 6 bases from V and 2 from J; bases not matched to a gene: 6. The CDR3 spells CASSLFSGRAYNEQFF. The DNA of the CDR3 is TGTGCCAGTAGCCTCTTTAGCGGGAGGGCCTACAATGAGCAGTTCTTC. Filled out from reference TRBV19 and TRBJ2-1, the complete variable domain reads DGGITQSPKYLFRKEGQNVTLSCEQNLNHDAMYWYRQDPGQGLRLIYYSQIVNDFQKGDIAEGYSVSREKKESFPLTVTSAQKNPTAFYLCASSLFSGRAYNEQFFGPGTRLTVL.

In its sample, this clone was seen a few times. The chain uses TRBV5-1 and TRBJ2-5; D unclear. V was clipped by 0 bases and J by 2 bases, with 17 bases between them. Germline V gene lookup returns CDR1 SGHRS and CDR2 YFSETQ. CDR3 length equals 17 residues. In DNA form, the CDR3 reads TGCGCCAGCAGCTTGGCCCCCCGGTGGCAGACTCAAGAGACCCAGTACTTC. This translates into CASSLAPRWQTQETQYF.

This clone came up a few times. This chain joins TRBV11-2 and TRBJ1-4; D is undetermined. CDR3 length: 15 residues. Germline-derived CDR1 and CDR2 are SGHAT and FQNNGV. V was shortened by 10 bases and J by 0 bases, with 15 bases between the two germline ends. CDR3 amino acids: CAIWENSATNEKLFF. CDR3 coding DNA: TGTGCCATCTGGGAGAACAGCGCAACTAATGAAAAACTGTTTTTT.

This rearrangement joins TRBV14 to TRBJ2-5; D call uncertain. Trimming took off 0 bases at V and 0 bases at J, with 8 bases between the two ends. From germline, CDR1 is SGHDN and CDR2 FVKESK. This CDR3 has 15 amino acids. The DNA for the CDR3 is TGTGCCAGCAGCCAAGATGGCTGGTACCAAGAGACCCAGTACTTC. Encoded protein: CASSQDGWYQETQYF.

The CDR3 DNA sequence: TGTGCCAGCCGGGGCAGGGGCCTAGGGACTGAAGCTTTCTTT. Amino acid sequence: CASRGRGLGTEAFF. The chain links TRBV2 to TRBJ1-1; a possible D gene is TRBD1 (6 bases). V was shortened by 8 bases and J by 5 bases, with 18 bases between the two germline ends. This CDR3 has 14 residues. CDR1 and CDR2 (germline): SNHLY, FYNNEI.

In this sample, this clone turned up a few times. Other DNA sequences of this sample code for an identical CDR3. The rearrangement links TRBV20-1 to TRBJ2-1; no clear D. The V and J ends lost 3 bases and 8 bases respectively, with 5 bases between them. CDR1 DFQATT and CDR2 SNEGSKA come from the germline V gene (reference sequence). The CDR3 loop spans 10 amino acids. CDR3 sequence (DNA): TGCAGTGCTAGGAGAGATGAGCAGTTCTTC. It yields the protein CSARRDEQFF.

CDR3 sequence (DNA): TGTGCCAGCAGCCCAGGACAGGGGCTAATTGATACGCAGTATTTT. Translating it yields CASSPGQGLIDTQYF. The chain has TRBV9 and TRBJ2-3, with 9 bases matching TRBD1. This CDR3 has 15 amino acids. V lost 4 bases, J lost 6 bases, and 9 bases stayed unmatched. The germline CDR1 and CDR2 sequences are SGDLS and YYNGEE.

Remarks on this clone: Other DNA sequences in the sample encode the same CDR3. The chain uses TRBV7-2 and TRBJ2-5; D perhaps matches TRBD2 (5 bases). Germline assignment: CDR1 SGHTA and CDR2 FQGNSA. This CDR3 is built from 11 residues. Between the trimmed V and J ends, which lost 5 bases and 5 bases, there was a span of 6 bases. Here the CDR3 reads CASSRGETQYF. For the CDR3, the DNA is TGTGCCAGCAGCCGAGGGGAGACCCAGTACTTC.

This chain uses TRBV6-5 with TRBJ2-1, with D possibly being TRBD1 (6 bases). The V end lost 6 bases, the J end lost 5 bases, and 14 bases lay between the germline ends. The CDR3 extends over 14 amino acids. Germline loops: CDR1 MNHEY, CDR2 SVGAGI. The CDR3 is CASSPGTPNNEQFF. The CDR3 DNA is TGTGCCAGCAGCCCAGGGACACCAAACAATGAGCAGTTCTTC.

This clone occurred a few times. This chain joins TRBV9 and TRBJ2-7; 7 positions agree with TRBD1. J lost 6 bases, V lost 1 base, and 7 bases had no gene match. Per germline, CDR1 SGDLS and CDR2 YYNGEE. CDR3 length: 14 residues. The CDR3 protein is CASSVTGTAVEQYF. CDR3 nucleotide sequence: TGTGCCAGCAGCGTAACCGGGACAGCCGTCGAGCAGTACTTC.